This entry features one T cell receptor beta chain sequence. The target antigen is unknown. Clones were sequenced by immunoSEQ multiplex PCR, and TCRdb holds only the in-frame ones, with some missing. This table holds fewer than 75,000 clones, around nine tenths found once. The sample belongs to a study of OX40 agonist ivuxolimab in advanced cancers. Study at large: An agonistic anti-OX40 (CD134) antibody, ivuxolimab, was used to treat the patients. The mean age was about 57 years, ranging from about 23 to 85, with less than 90% of participants male. Findings of the study overall: The 0.1-3.0 mg/kg partial responders had among the lowest clonal expansion.

The CDR3 loop spans 14 amino acids. Germline-derived CDR1 and CDR2 are SEHNR and FQNEAQ (reference sequence). Trimming removed 1 base from V and 3 bases from J, with 9 bases in between. This sequence originates from an adult with an advanced solid tumor such as melanoma, head and neck, liver or kidney cancer. Specimen: CD4+ or CD8+ T cells sorted from blood, collected in a trial of the OX40 agonist ivuxolimab. The chain carries TRBV7-9 and TRBJ1-2; D call uncertain. CDR3 protein: CASSLGASYYGYTF. In nucleotides, the CDR3 is TGTGCCAGCAGCTTAGGGGCAAGCTACTATGGCTACACCTTC.